These 27 T cell receptor beta chains originate from one sample sequenced in a study of blood T cell repertoires in COVID-19. Libraries were prepared by immunoSEQ multiplex PCR; TCRdb keeps only in-frame clonotypes and omits some of them. The sample yields 78,000 or so clones, roughly 89% seen once. Sequencing was performed on peripheral blood. These receptors were obtained from a woman in her fifties or sixties with acute or convalescent COVID-19.

This chain joins TRBV24-1 and TRBJ2-7, with D unclear. CDR1 is KGHDR and CDR2 is SFDVKD in the germline V gene. The CDR3 has 13 amino acids. The V end was cut by 0 bases, the J end by 7 bases, with 9 bases between. DNA of the CDR3: TGTGCCACCAGTGATTTGACGGTCGGGGAGCAGTACTTC. The encoded protein is CATSDLTVGEQYF.

The V call is TRBV12-3 or TRBV12-4, the J call TRBJ1-5; 8 nucleotides match TRBD1. There are 13 residues in the CDR3. The V and J ends lost 6 bases and 4 bases, in that order; junction bases with no gene match: 2. CDR3 in amino acids: CASSTGGNQPQHF. CDR3 DNA sequence: TGTGCCAGCAGCACAGGGGGTAATCAGCCCCAGCATTTT.

The V and J genes are TRBV3-1 (or the pseudogene TRBV3-2) and TRBJ1-2, with 8 bases identical to TRBD1. The CDR3 loop spans 15 amino acids. Germline V lookup: CDR1 LGHDT, CDR2 YNNKEL (reference sequence). V lost 4 bases and J lost 2; bases outside the gene matches: 6. CDR3 residues: CASSPLSGGNYGYTF. The CDR3 DNA reads as TGTGCCAGCAGCCCTTTATCAGGGGGCAACTATGGCTACACCTTC.

The chain couples TRBV25-1 to TRBJ2-7; 12 bases agree with TRBD2. J was trimmed by 7 bases and V by 10 bases; bases with no gene match: 17. Germline assignment: CDR1 MGHDK and CDR2 SYGVNS. CDR3 size: 16 residues. DNA of the CDR3: TGTGCCACTCAATCCCAGGGTTCTAGCGGGAGGGAAGAGCAGTACTTC. Its translation: CATQSQGSSGREEQYF.

The DNA for the CDR3 is TGTGCCAGCAGCCAAGAAGAGTTAGCCAAAAACATTCAGTACTTC. This encodes CASSQEELAKNIQYF. J is TRBJ2-4 and V is TRBV4-2; D remains unclear. Germline assignment: CDR1 LGHNA and CDR2 YNFKEQ. Trimming cost V 0 bases and J 0 bases, with 6 bases left between them. The CDR3 length is 15 residues.

This clone has only one observation. The V gene is TRBV7-8, the J gene TRBJ1-3, with 7 bases lining up with TRBD1. The CDR3 covers 15 residues. V was clipped by 5 bases and J by 2 bases; unmatched bases: 6. Looked up from germline, CDR1 is SGHVS and CDR2 is FQNEAQ. CDR3 in DNA: TGTGCCAGCAGCCGAGCAGGGGGTACTGGAAACACCATATATTTT. Protein product: CASSRAGGTGNTIYF.

This sequence joins TRBV3-1 (or the pseudogene TRBV3-2) and TRBJ1-2; 7 positions agree with TRBD1. The CDR3 has 14 residues. Germline loops: CDR1 LGHDT, CDR2 YNNKEL (reference sequence). V lost 6 bases to trimming and J lost 0 bases; unmatched junction nucleotides: 4. Here the CDR3 reads CASSPRGPNYGYTF. As DNA, the CDR3 is TGTGCCAGCAGTCCGAGGGGGCCTAACTATGGCTACACCTTC.

This clone turned up a few times. The rearrangement joins TRBV6-1 to TRBJ1-2; 12 bases are a match to TRBD1. Germline V gene data show CDR1 as MNHNS and CDR2 as SASEGT. The CDR3 is 15 amino acids. V lost 3 bases and J lost 2; bases outside the gene matches: 1. CDR3 nucleotides: TGTGCCAGCAGTGAGGGGACAGGGGGCAACTATGGCTACACCTTC. It yields the protein CASSEGTGGNYGYTF.

This clone was seen a single time. This rearrangement joins TRBV4-1 to TRBJ1-1, with D perhaps matching TRBD1 (5 bases). The V end lost 4 bases, the J end lost 0 bases, and 9 bases lay between the germline ends. The germline gives CDR1 MGHRA, CDR2 YSYEKL. There are 14 residues in the CDR3. CDR3 region: CASSLRGMNTEAFF. The CDR3 DNA reads as TGCGCCAGCAGCCTAAGGGGAATGAACACTGAAGCTTTCTTT.

The CDR3 is CASSFQSQSYEQYF. The DNA for the CDR3 is TGTGCCAGCAGCTTTCAGTCGCAATCCTACGAGCAGTACTTC. The chain links TRBV7-6 to TRBJ2-7; no clear D. In germline, CDR1 is SGHVS, CDR2 FNYEAQ. The CDR3 has 14 amino acids. The ends were cut back, 3 bases at V and 1 base at J, with 10 bases in the middle.

V is TRBV3-1 (or the pseudogene TRBV3-2) and J is TRBJ1-2; 7 bases match TRBD1. The CDR3 loop spans 15 amino acids. Germline V gives CDR1 LGHDT, CDR2 YNNKEL (reference sequence). The ends lost 4 bases at V and 8 bases at J; junction bases unmatched: 13. The CDR3 is CASSLQPDRVWGYTF. CDR3 nucleotide sequence: TGTGCCAGCAGCCTTCAACCCGACAGGGTATGGGGCTACACCTTC.

The sample holds one count of this clone. This sequence joins TRBV7-8 and TRBJ2-1; 7 nucleotides align to TRBD1. Germline lookup yields CDR1 SGHVS and CDR2 FQNEAQ. V lost 1 base and J lost 4; bases outside the gene matches: 10. The CDR3 length is 17 residues. This CDR3 reads CASSLGKQGVSYNEQFF. The DNA for the CDR3 is TGTGCCAGCAGCTTAGGAAAGCAGGGGGTCTCTTACAATGAGCAGTTCTTC.

The rearrangement joins TRBV3-1 (or the pseudogene TRBV3-2) to TRBJ1-6; tentative D call: TRBD1 (5 bases). Trimming took off 1 base at V and 8 bases at J, with 15 bases between the two ends. The germline V gene encodes CDR1 LGHDT and CDR2 YNNKEL (reference sequence). The CDR3 covers 16 residues. CDR3 loop: CASSQVGQGGDSPLHF. The DNA of the CDR3 is TGTGCCAGCAGCCAAGTGGGGCAGGGTGGTGATTCACCCCTCCACTTT.

The chain carries TRBV20-1 and TRBJ2-3; TRBD2 matches 10 bases. The CDR3 is 17 residues long. CDR1 is DFQATT, CDR2 SNEGSKA, per germline (reference sequence). Trimming at V came to 6 bases and at J to 3 bases, leaving 15 bases not matched to a gene. CDR3 nucleotides: TGCAGTGCCAGTGTCGGGGGCGTTAGCGGGAGGACAGATACGCAGTATTTT. Its protein product is CSASVGGVSGRTDTQYF.

The chain employs TRBV19 and TRBJ1-6; 7 positions agree with TRBD1. Germline V gene sequence: CDR1 LNHDA, CDR2 SQIVND (reference sequence). CDR3 size: 14 residues. The ends lost 5 bases at V and 8 bases at J; junction bases unmatched: 6. CDR3 in amino acids: CASSSDRVYSPLHF. The DNA of the CDR3 is TGTGCCAGTAGTTCCGACAGGGTATATTCACCCCTCCACTTT.

CDR3 region: CASSLRTGVGYTF. The DNA for the CDR3 is TGTGCCAGCAGTTTAAGGACAGGGGTGGGCTACACCTTC. The chain couples TRBV12-3 or TRBV12-4 to TRBJ1-2; 9 nucleotides match TRBD1. Unmatched junction bases numbered 3, after V lost 2 bases and J lost 8 bases. The CDR3 extends over 13 amino acids.

The CDR3 loop reads CATSDFGQGGSANEKLFF. DNA of the CDR3: TGTGCCACCAGTGATTTCGGACAGGGCGGTTCGGCTAATGAAAAACTGTTTTTT. This chain uses TRBV24-1 with TRBJ1-4, with TRBD1 matching over 8 bases. The J segment lost 3 bases and the V segment lost 1 base, leaving 9 bases of the junction unmatched. Germline-derived CDR1 and CDR2 are KGHDR and SFDVKD. This CDR3 contains 18 residues.

The DNA of the CDR3 is TGTGCCAGCAGCCAAGAGGGGACAGGGGGATCCTATGGCTACACCTTC. Amino acid sequence: CASSQEGTGGSYGYTF. The J gene is TRBJ1-2, the V gene TRBV3-1 (or the pseudogene TRBV3-2), with 11 bases aligning to TRBD1. The germline V gene encodes CDR1 LGHDT and CDR2 YNNKEL (reference sequence). Germline trimming cut 0 bases from V and 4 bases from J; bases unmatched to any gene: 4. The CDR3 is 16 residues long.

This chain connects TRBV18 to TRBJ2-5, with 7 bases lining up with TRBD1. The CDR3 length is 13 residues. V gave up 3 bases and J gave up 5 bases; unmatched junction bases: 3. In germline, CDR1 is KGHSH, CDR2 LQKENI. This chain's CDR3 is CASSPRGTETQYF. The CDR3 bases are TGTGCCAGCTCACCCAGGGGGACGGAGACCCAGTACTTC. The variable domain in full, completed from reference TRBV18 and TRBJ2-5, reads NAGVMQNPRHLVRRRGQEARLRCSPMKGHSHVYWYRQLPEEGLKFMVYLQKENIIDESGMPKERFSAEFPKEGPSILRIQQVVRGDSAAYFCASSPRGTETQYFGPGTRLLVL.

This chain joins TRBV28 and TRBJ1-1; perhaps TRBD1 as D (6 bases). The V end was cut by 3 bases, the J end by 4 bases, with 15 bases between. Germline V gene data show CDR1 as MDHEN and CDR2 as SYDVKM. CDR3 length: 15 residues. CDR3 bases: TGTGCCAGCAGTTTCGATCCGACAGGCACCACTGAAGCTTTCTTT. Translation gives CASSFDPTGTTEAFF.

The rearrangement joins TRBV5-1 to TRBJ2-7, with TRBD1 matching over 8 bases. CDR3 length equals 15 residues. V lost 4 bases, J lost 1 base, and 7 bases stayed unmatched. CDR1 and CDR2 from the germline V gene are SGHRS and YFSETQ. As DNA, the CDR3 is TGCGCCAGCAGCCCCACAGGGGGTACGTCCTACGAGCAGTACTTC. Its protein product is CASSPTGGTSYEQYF.

The genes are TRBV6-1 and TRBJ1-6; possibly TRBD1 for D (6 bases). This CDR3 contains 15 residues. The germline CDR1 and CDR2 sequences are MNHNS and SASEGT. V shed 3 bases and J shed 2 bases, with 8 bases lying between them. Here the CDR3 DNA reads TGTGCCAGCAGTGATTCAGGGGCCTATAATTCACCCCTCCACTTT. Encoded protein: CASSDSGAYNSPLHF.

This clone was picked up one time. The chain couples TRBV6-5 to TRBJ1-2, with D perhaps matching TRBD1 (5 bases). V was cut by 0 bases and J by 8 bases, with 13 bases left in between. Germline assignment: CDR1 MNHEY and CDR2 SVGAGI. The CDR3 consists of 14 residues. CDR3 residues: CASSYSVPGDGYTF. CDR3 coding DNA: TGTGCCAGCAGTTACTCGGTTCCGGGGGACGGCTACACCTTC.

The gene calls are TRBV2 and TRBJ2-2; D is perhaps TRBD2 (6 bases). The CDR3 covers 16 residues. V lost 5 bases, J lost 2 bases, and 15 bases lay in between. Looked up from germline, CDR1 is SNHLY and CDR2 is FYNNEI. CDR3: CASSRTTSGNTGELFF. CDR3 nucleotide sequence: TGTGCCAGCAGTAGAACGACTAGTGGAAACACCGGGGAGCTGTTTTTT.

This chain joins TRBV28 and TRBJ2-7; tentative D call: TRBD2 (6 bases). V was trimmed by 6 bases and J by 3 bases, leaving 15 bases between them. The CDR3 is 14 amino acids. From germline, CDR1 is MDHEN and CDR2 SYDVKM. The CDR3 region is CASRPGLGIYEQYF. CDR3 sequence (DNA): TGTGCCAGCAGACCGGGACTCGGAATCTACGAGCAGTACTTC.

The chain is built from TRBV5-6 and TRBJ1-2; 10 bases agree with TRBD1. The J segment lost 1 base and the V segment lost 3 bases, leaving 9 bases of the junction unmatched. Per germline, CDR1 SGHDT and CDR2 YYEEEE. The CDR3 runs to 17 residues. The CDR3 nucleotides read TGTGCCAGCAGCTCAGGGACAGGGGTCTCCTATAACTATGGCTACACCTTC. Its protein product is CASSSGTGVSYNYGYTF.

The V and J genes are TRBV18 and TRBJ1-1, with D maybe TRBD1 (6 bases). The CDR3 consists of 14 residues. V lost 2 bases, J lost 4 bases, and 11 bases lay in between. Germline values: CDR1 KGHSH, CDR2 LQKENI. CDR3 in DNA: TGTGCCAGCTCACCAAGGGGGGGGAGCACTGAAGCTTTCTTT. This sequence encodes CASSPRGGSTEAFF.